The T cell receptor (beta chain) described here comes from a study of Ad26.COV2.S vaccination and SARS-CoV-2 variants. Study-level background: Ad26.COV2.S arm of COV1001 included the donor.

Noted treatment: roughly 19 received Ad26.COV2.S at low or high dose, single or two shots; a few received placebo; per-sample allocation not given. After the first vaccine or placebo injection, samples were drawn on day 63. Aged 18-55 years, donor was enrolled in Boston in 2020. Findings and caveats of the study: Relative to placebo recipients, vaccine recipients exhibited elevated spike-specific TCR breadth. Considerable breadth of spike-specific CD8+ and CD4+ T cell responses has reportedly been documented following vaccination.

Method: immunoSEQ multiplex PCR; TCRdb's copy keeps in-frame clones and lacks some. There are more than 400,000 clones in the sample; 92% occur only once, and approximately 1.6% lies in the top ten. In regard to this clone: Its specificity is unknown.

CDR1 and CDR2 (germline): SGHTA, FQGNSA. Trimming removed 1 base from V and 10 bases from J, with 11 bases in between. This CDR3 spans 13 amino acids. The sequencing here drew on peripheral blood, taken in a trial of Ad26.COV2.S vaccine versus placebo. The TCR comes from a person between 18 and 65 years old who received the Ad26.COV2.S COVID-19 vaccine or a placebo. The chain joins TRBV7-2 to TRBJ2-4; tentative D call: TRBD2 (7 bases). The CDR3: CASSLEGGLIQYF. CDR3 bases: TGTGCCAGCAGCTTAGAGGGGGGGCTGATTCAGTACTTC. The full variable domain, in which reference TRBV7-2 and TRBJ2-4 provide the parts outside the CDR3, is GAGVSQSPSNKVTEKGKDVELRCDPISGHTALYWYRQSLGQGLEFLIYFQGNSAPDKSGLPSDRFSAERTGGSVSTLTIQRTQQEDSAVYLCASSLEGGLIQYFGAGTRLSVL.